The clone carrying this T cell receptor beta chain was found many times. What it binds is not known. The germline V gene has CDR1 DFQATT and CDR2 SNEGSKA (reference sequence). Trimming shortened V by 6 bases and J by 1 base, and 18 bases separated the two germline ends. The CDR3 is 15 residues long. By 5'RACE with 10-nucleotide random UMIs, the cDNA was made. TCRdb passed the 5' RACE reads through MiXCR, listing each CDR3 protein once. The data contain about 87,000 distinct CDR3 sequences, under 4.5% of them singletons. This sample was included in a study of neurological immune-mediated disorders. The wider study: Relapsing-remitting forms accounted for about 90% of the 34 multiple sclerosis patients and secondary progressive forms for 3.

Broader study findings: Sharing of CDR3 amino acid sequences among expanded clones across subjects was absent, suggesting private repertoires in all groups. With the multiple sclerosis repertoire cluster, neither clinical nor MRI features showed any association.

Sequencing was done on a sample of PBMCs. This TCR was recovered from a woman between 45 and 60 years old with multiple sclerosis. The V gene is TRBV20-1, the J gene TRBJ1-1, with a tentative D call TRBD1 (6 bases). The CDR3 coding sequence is TGCAGTGCAACCAAGGGGGGGTCCTGGAACACTGAAGCTTTCTTT. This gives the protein CSATKGGSWNTEAFF.